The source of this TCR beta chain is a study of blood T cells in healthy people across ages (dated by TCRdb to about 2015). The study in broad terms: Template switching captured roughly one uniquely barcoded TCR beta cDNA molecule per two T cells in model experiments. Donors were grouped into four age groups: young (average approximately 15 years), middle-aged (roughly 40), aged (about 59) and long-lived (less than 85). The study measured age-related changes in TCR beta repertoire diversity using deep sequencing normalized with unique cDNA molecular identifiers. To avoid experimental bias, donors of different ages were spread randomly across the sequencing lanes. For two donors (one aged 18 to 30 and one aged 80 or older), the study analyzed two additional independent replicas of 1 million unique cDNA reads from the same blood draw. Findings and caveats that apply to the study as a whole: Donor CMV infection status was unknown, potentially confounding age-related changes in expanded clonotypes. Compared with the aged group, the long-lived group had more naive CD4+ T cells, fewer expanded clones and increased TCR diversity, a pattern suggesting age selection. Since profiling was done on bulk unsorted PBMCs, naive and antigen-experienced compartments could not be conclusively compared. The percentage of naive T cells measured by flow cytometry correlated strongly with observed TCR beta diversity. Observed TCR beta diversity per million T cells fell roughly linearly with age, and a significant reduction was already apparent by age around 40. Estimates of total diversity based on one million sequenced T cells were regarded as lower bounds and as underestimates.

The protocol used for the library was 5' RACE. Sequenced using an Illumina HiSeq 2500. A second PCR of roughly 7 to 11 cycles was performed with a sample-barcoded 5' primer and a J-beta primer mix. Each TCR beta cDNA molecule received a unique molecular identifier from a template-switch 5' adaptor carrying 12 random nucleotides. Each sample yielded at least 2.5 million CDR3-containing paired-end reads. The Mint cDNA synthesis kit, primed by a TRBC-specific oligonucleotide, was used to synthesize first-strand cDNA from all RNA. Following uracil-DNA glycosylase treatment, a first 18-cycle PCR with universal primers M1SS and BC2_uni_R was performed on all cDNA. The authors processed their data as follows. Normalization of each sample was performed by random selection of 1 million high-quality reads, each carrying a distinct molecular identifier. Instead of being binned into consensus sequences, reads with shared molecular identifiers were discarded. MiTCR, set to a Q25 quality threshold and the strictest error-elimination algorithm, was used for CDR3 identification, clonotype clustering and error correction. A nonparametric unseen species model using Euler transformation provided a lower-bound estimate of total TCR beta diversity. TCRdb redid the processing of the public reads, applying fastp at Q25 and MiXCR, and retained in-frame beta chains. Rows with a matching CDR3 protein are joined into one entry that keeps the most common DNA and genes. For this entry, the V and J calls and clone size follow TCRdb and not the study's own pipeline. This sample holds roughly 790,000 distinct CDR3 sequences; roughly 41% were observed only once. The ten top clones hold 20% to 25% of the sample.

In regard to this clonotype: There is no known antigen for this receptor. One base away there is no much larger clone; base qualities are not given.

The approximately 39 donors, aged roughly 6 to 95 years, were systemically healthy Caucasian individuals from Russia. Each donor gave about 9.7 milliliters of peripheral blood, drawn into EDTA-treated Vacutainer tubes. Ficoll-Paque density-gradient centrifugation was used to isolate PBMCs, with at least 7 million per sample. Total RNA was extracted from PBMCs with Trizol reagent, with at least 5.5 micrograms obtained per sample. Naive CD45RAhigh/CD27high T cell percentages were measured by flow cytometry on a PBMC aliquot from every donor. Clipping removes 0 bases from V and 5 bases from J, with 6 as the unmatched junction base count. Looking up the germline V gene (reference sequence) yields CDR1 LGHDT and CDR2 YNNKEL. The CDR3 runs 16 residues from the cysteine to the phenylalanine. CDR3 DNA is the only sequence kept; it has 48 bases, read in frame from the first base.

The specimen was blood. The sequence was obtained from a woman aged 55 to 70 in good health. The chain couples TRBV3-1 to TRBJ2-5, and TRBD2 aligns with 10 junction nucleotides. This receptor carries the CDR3 CASSQDTAGGRETQYF. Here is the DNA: TGTGCCAGCAGCCAAGACACAGCGGGGGGGCGCGAGACCCAGTACTTC.